The entry that follows covers one T cell receptor beta chain sequence. What it binds is not known. This sample is part of a study of cytomegalovirus exposure and HLA in healthy donors. Study-wide results and caveats: Only CMV serostatus was available as immune exposure information.

Use of 60 Vbeta and 13 Jbeta primers characterized the PCR. Assay: immunoSEQ multiplex PCR; the TCRdb copy retains only in-frame clones and omits some. The sample lists under 250,000 clones, 65% to 80% occurring once. Germline CDR1 reads SGHTA; CDR2 reads FQGNSA. The CDR3 spans 14 residues. The V gene lost 1 base and the J gene lost 6 bases, with 13 bases spanning the gap. The clonotype was recovered from a woman aged 25 to 39 in good health and CMV-seropositive. The chain carries TRBV7-2 and TRBJ2-7, with D possibly being TRBD1 (5 bases). Sequencing used PBMCs. The CDR3 region is CASSLGGLGREQYF. CDR3 in DNA: TGTGCCAGCAGCTTAGGGGGCCTAGGGCGCGAGCAGTACTTC.